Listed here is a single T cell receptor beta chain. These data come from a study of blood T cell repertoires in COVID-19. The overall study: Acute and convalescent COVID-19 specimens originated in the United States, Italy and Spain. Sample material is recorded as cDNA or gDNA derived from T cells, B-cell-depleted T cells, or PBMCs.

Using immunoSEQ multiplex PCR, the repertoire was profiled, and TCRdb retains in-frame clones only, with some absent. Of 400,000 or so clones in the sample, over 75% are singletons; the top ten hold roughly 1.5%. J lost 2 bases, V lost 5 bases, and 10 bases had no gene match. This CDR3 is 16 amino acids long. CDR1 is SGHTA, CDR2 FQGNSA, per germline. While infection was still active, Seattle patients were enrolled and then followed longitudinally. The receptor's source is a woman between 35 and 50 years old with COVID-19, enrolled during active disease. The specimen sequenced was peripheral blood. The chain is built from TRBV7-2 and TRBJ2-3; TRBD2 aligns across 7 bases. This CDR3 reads CASSPTGGGFTDTQYF. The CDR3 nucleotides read TGTGCCAGCAGCCCAACCGGGGGAGGGTTCACAGATACGCAGTATTTT.